One T cell receptor delta chain is described in this entry. This likely came from a read error, as a far larger clone is one base away. The same CDR3 can be traced to other DNA sequences in this sample. V gave up 6 bases and J gave up 5 bases; unmatched junction bases: 13. CDR1 GEAIGNYY and CDR2 EKD come from the germline V gene. The CDR3 covers 16 residues. TCRdb re-called the RT-PCR reads with CATT. The sample includes about 3,200 delta-chain clones, 1.7% of them seen just once. This specimen belongs to a study of gamma-delta T cells after stem cell transplantation. The sequence was obtained from a human donor. It is not recorded whose cells these are; they may come from a transplant donor. V usage is TRDV2 and J usage is TRDJ1; 11 positions agree with TRDD3. The sample taken for sequencing was gamma-delta T cells. The CDR3 nucleotides read TGTGCCTGTTATTCGATTACTGGGGGATATGTAGATAAACTCATCTTT. Its protein product is CACYSITGGYVDKLIF.